This T cell receptor beta chain comes out of a study of T cell repertoires in cytomegalovirus infection. This clonotype was observed once. The antigen is unknown. Whole-study findings and limits: HLA-C-restricted CMV clonotypes gave the most frequent clonotype in two of eight donors.

This CDR3 region has 12 residues. With 7 bases removed from V and 5 bases from J, the gap between germline ends came to 6 bases. Each CDR3 protein gets one entry after TCRdb re-called the reads with MiXCR. This sample has around 300,000 distinct CDR3 sequences, with roughly 21% found just once. The gene calls are TRBV12-3 or TRBV12-4 and TRBJ2-6; D is unclear. This receptor was identified in a human donor in good health (CMV status not recorded). Some clones in this sample may be carry-over from other donors' samples. The sample here was cultured PBMCs, taken from culture after CMV antigen stimulation. The CDR3 sequence is CASNGRANVLTF. DNA of the CDR3: TGTGCCAGCAACGGTAGGGCCAACGTCCTGACTTTC.